These 10 T cell receptor beta chains came from one sample sequenced in a study of PD-L1 blockade in urothelial cancer. Regarding time point: pretreatment peripheral blood. The data were produced by immunoSEQ multiplex PCR, yet TCRdb's version contains in-frame clones alone and is incomplete. The sample carries 95,000 or so clones, roughly 84% recorded once. The sample here was PBMCs, taken around atezolizumab (anti-PD-L1) treatment. Every receptor here comes from a man aged 60-69 years with urothelial cancer.

The chain combines TRBV15 with TRBJ2-7; 8 nucleotides match TRBD2. The CDR3 runs to 15 residues. Per germline, CDR1 LNHNV and CDR2 YYDKDF (reference sequence). Trimming took 0 bases from V and 3 from J; bases not matched to a gene: 4. CDR3 amino acids: CATSRDLAGLYEQYF. The DNA of the CDR3 is TGTGCCACCAGCAGAGACCTAGCGGGCCTCTACGAGCAGTACTTC.

V and J are TRBV9 and TRBJ2-1; TRBD1 might be the D (6 bases). This CDR3 contains 18 residues. V was clipped by 1 base and J by 2 bases, with 19 bases between them. The germline gives CDR1 SGDLS, CDR2 YYNGEE. The CDR3 spells CASSVLGTPIEAYNEQFF. The CDR3 DNA reads as TGTGCCAGCAGCGTACTTGGGACACCAATCGAGGCCTACAATGAGCAGTTCTTC.

This clone was detected once. The chain is built from TRBV6-6 and TRBJ2-3; 9 bases fit TRBD2. Germline V gene lookup returns CDR1 MNHNY and CDR2 SVGAGI (reference sequence). There are 16 residues in the CDR3. The ends lost 7 bases at V and 5 bases at J; junction bases unmatched: 13. This chain's CDR3 is CASILGERGARDTQYF. DNA of the CDR3: TGTGCCAGCATTCTAGGCGAGCGGGGGGCGAGAGATACGCAGTATTTT.

In this sample, this clone turned up once. The chain has TRBV6-6 and TRBJ1-1; the match to TRBD1 covers 8 bases. Per the germline V gene, CDR1 is MNHNY and CDR2 is SVGAGI (reference sequence). J gave up 0 bases and V 4 bases, and 4 bases lay outside the gene matches. This CDR3 spans 15 amino acids. This CDR3 is CASSSGTGLNTEAFF. CDR3 in DNA: TGTGCCAGCAGTTCTGGGACAGGTTTGAACACTGAAGCTTTCTTT.

The CDR3 DNA sequence: TGTGCCAGCAGAGGCTGGGGGGGCAGGTACGAGCAGTACTTC. Translated: CASRGWGGRYEQYF. The J gene is TRBJ2-7, the V gene TRBV27; perhaps TRBD2 as D (7 bases). Per germline, CDR1 MNHEY and CDR2 SMNVEV (reference sequence). The CDR3 totals 14 residues. Trimming took off 6 bases at V and 4 bases at J, with 16 bases between the two ends.

The chain combines TRBV11-2 with TRBJ2-1; TRBD2 matches at 12 bases. Trimming removed 6 bases from V and 1 base from J; junction bases left unmatched: 4. Germline assignment: CDR1 SGHAT and CDR2 FQNNGV. The CDR3 sequence is 16 residues long. The CDR3 reads CASRRLAGVSYNEQFF. CDR3 DNA: TGTGCCAGCAGAAGACTAGCGGGAGTTTCCTACAATGAGCAGTTCTTC.

This clone was detected only a few times. This chain joins TRBV5-6 and TRBJ1-1, with a tentative D call TRBD1 (6 bases). The germline V and J ends were trimmed by 3 bases and 0 bases, with 12 bases remaining between them. Germline loops: CDR1 SGHDT, CDR2 YYEEEE. There are 15 residues in the CDR3. CDR3 region: CASSWGQGMNTEAFF. Written as DNA, the CDR3 is TGTGCCAGCAGCTGGGGGCAGGGGATGAACACTGAAGCTTTCTTT. The full variable domain, in which reference TRBV5-6 and TRBJ1-1 provide the parts outside the CDR3, is DAGVTQSPTHLIKTRGQQVTLRCSPKSGHDTVSWYQQALGQGPQFIFQYYEEEERQRGNFPDRFSGHQFPNYSSELNVNALLLGDSALYLCASSWGQGMNTEAFFGQGTRLTVV.

J is TRBJ2-1 and V is TRBV6-5, with 8 positions matching TRBD2. V was pared by 0 bases and J by 13 bases, with 14 bases of the junction left unmatched. The CDR3 is made up of 16 amino acids. Germline V gene data show CDR1 as MNHEY and CDR2 as SVGAGI. The CDR3, as DNA: TGTGCCAGCAGTTACTCAGGGTCAGCGGGAGACGTAACTCAGTTCTTC. Its protein product is CASSYSGSAGDVTQFF.

The V gene is TRBV6-1, the J gene TRBJ2-7; 11 nucleotides line up with TRBD2. The CDR3 runs 15 residues. J gave up 2 bases and V 4 bases, and 4 bases lay outside the gene matches. The germline V gene encodes CDR1 MNHNS and CDR2 SASEGT. DNA of the CDR3: TGTGCCAGCAGTGCCGGGACTAGCGGCACCTACGAGCAGTACTTC. Its translation is CASSAGTSGTYEQYF.

The chain is built from TRBV13 and TRBJ2-4, with 7 bases fitting TRBD2. The ends lost 5 bases at V and 6 bases at J; junction bases unmatched: 7. The CDR3 length is 14 residues. Germline assignment: CDR1 PRHDT and CDR2 FYEKMQ (reference sequence). Written as DNA, the CDR3 is TGTGCCAGCAGCCCCCGGGGGGAGGGAAACATTCAGTACTTC. Amino acid sequence: CASSPRGEGNIQYF.